One sample yielded the 9 T cell receptor beta chains listed below, sequenced in a study of identical twins. Each CDR3 protein is one row after TCRdb ran MiXCR on the 5' RACE reads. In the table there are over 200,000 distinct CDR3 sequences, about 11% of which are singletons. The sequenced sample was memory T cells sorted from blood. The receptors shown here come from a man aged 45-65 years in good health.

The sample holds a few counts of this clonotype. The chain joins TRBV5-1 to TRBJ1-4; 8 positions match TRBD1. The CDR3 loop spans 17 amino acids. Unmatched junction bases numbered 7, after V lost 0 bases and J lost 3 bases. The germline V gene encodes CDR1 SGHRS and CDR2 YFSETQ. The CDR3 DNA is TGCGCCAGCAGCTTGGTGGCGTTGGGACAGGCTAATGAAAAACTGTTTTTT. Translating gives CASSLVALGQANEKLFF.

This clonotype showed up many times. The chain uses TRBV29-1 and TRBJ2-4, with D uncertain. The germline V gene encodes CDR1 SQVTM and CDR2 ANQGSEA. The V and J ends lost 6 bases and 0 bases respectively, with 12 bases between them. The CDR3 sequence is 14 residues long. The CDR3 here is CSVSSGVAKNIQYF. In DNA, the CDR3 is TGCAGCGTGTCGTCAGGTGTAGCCAAAAACATTCAGTACTTC.

This clonotype was seen a handful of times. The J gene is TRBJ2-3, the V gene TRBV7-8; D unresolved. The CDR3 extends over 15 amino acids. V shed 1 base and J shed 2 bases, with 10 bases lying between them. Germline V lookup: CDR1 SGHVS, CDR2 FQNEAQ. DNA for the CDR3: TGTGCCAGCAGCTTAGTTGCCTTGGCCACAGATACGCAGTATTTT. The encoded protein is CASSLVALATDTQYF.

This clonotype was counted only a few times. The chain employs TRBV20-1 and TRBJ2-1; 9 bases line up with TRBD1. V trimming: 6 bases; J trimming: 8 bases; junction bases outside the gene matches: 11. The CDR3 loop spans 14 amino acids. Germline CDR1 reads DFQATT; CDR2 reads SNEGSKA (reference sequence). CDR3 bases: TGCAGTGCAGGGGGGGCTGGGACAGGGTATGAGCAGTTCTTC. Its protein is CSAGGAGTGYEQFF.

This clonotype was seen more than once but under ten times. CDR3: CASSLVLGIGNTIYF. In nucleotides, the CDR3 is TGTGCCAGCAGTTTAGTTTTAGGTATTGGAAACACCATATATTTT. The chain has TRBV12-3 or TRBV12-4 and TRBJ1-3; D uncertain. V lost 1 base to trimming and J lost 3 bases, with 10 bases between them. The CDR3 totals 15 residues.

Ten or more counts support this clonotype. The rearrangement joins TRBV9 to TRBJ1-3; a weak D match, TRBD1 (5 bases). The germline V gene has CDR1 SGDLS and CDR2 YYNGEE. Trimming took off 3 bases at V and 8 bases at J, with 15 bases between the two ends. This CDR3 has 14 residues. The CDR3 sequence is CASSARDWGDTIYF. CDR3 bases: TGTGCCAGCAGCGCCCGGGACTGGGGGGACACCATATATTTT.

The V and J genes are TRBV7-2 and TRBJ2-2; tentatively, D is TRBD1 or TRBD2 (5 bases each). The CDR3 runs to 14 residues. Germline CDR1 reads SGHTA; CDR2 reads FQGNSA. With 5 bases removed from V and 5 bases from J, the gap between germline ends came to 12 bases. Here the CDR3 DNA reads TGTGCCAGCAGCCCGTGGGGGAGAACCGGGGAGCTGTTTTTT. Residues: CASSPWGRTGELFF.

The CDR3 spells CASRKTGGRKYF. CDR3 in DNA: TGTGCCAGCAGGAAAACAGGGGGCCGTAAGTACTTC. The gene calls are TRBV12-3 or TRBV12-4 and TRBJ2-7; 9 nucleotides match TRBD1. V trimming: 6 bases; J trimming: 11 bases; junction bases outside the gene matches: 8. The CDR3 extends over 12 amino acids.

This clonotype has ten or more counts. This chain links TRBV5-5 with TRBJ2-2, with D perhaps TRBD1 or TRBD2 (6 bases each). CDR3 length: 15 residues. V dropped 3 bases and J dropped 6 bases, with 15 bases sitting between them. Germline V CDR1 and CDR2: SGHKS, YYEKEE (reference sequence). CDR3 sequence reads: CASSSTGGIAGELFF. The CDR3 DNA sequence: TGTGCCAGCAGCTCGACAGGAGGGATAGCCGGGGAGCTGTTTTTT.